This TCR beta chain was documented in a study of blood T cell repertoires in COVID-19. Across the whole study: T cells, B-cell-depleted T cells, or PBMCs supplied cDNA or gDNA.

From germline, CDR1 is SGHAT and CDR2 FQNNGV. Germline trimming cut 1 base from V and 2 bases from J; bases unmatched to any gene: 4. The CDR3 is 17 residues long. TCRdb keeps only in-frame clones here, not all; method: immunoSEQ multiplex PCR. The data show about 190,000 clones, roughly 80% seen once. The chain carries TRBV11-2 and TRBJ2-3; 12 bases are a match to TRBD2. The receptor's source is a woman between 45 and 65 years old with acute or convalescent COVID-19. Sequencing was carried out using peripheral blood. CDR3 in amino acids: CASSLGTSGIYTDTQYF. In DNA, the CDR3 is TGTGCCAGCAGCTTAGGGACTAGCGGGATATACACAGATACGCAGTATTTT.